The clone carrying this T cell receptor beta chain was counted between two and nine times. Its target is unknown. Relative to the germline gene, one junction end is altered; a read error may explain this. The data were obtained in a study of blood T cells in healthy people across ages. Study conclusions and caveats: The lack of PBMC sorting stopped any conclusive naive versus antigen-experienced comparison. Getting older went along with TCR beta diversity per million T cells dropping roughly linearly.

The CDR3 covers 15 residues. The germline V gene encodes CDR1 ENHRY and CDR2 SYGVKD. Isolation recovered at least 6.5 million PBMCs from every sample. A sample-barcoded 5' primer and a J-beta primer mix were used in a second PCR of roughly 7 to 11 cycles. Each CDR3 protein gets one entry after TCRdb re-called the 5' RACE reads with MiXCR. The repertoire holds about 1.6 million distinct CDR3 sequences, with roughly 32% as singletons. The chain uses TRBV10-3 and TRBJ1-5, with TRBD1 identical over 10 bases. This clonotype was obtained from a woman aged 25 to 45 in good health. Sequencing was performed on blood. This CDR3 reads CAVSEGTGASQPQHF. As DNA, the CDR3 is TGTGCCGTCAGTGAGGGGACAGGGGCGAGCCAGCCCCAGCATTTT.